The present T cell receptor beta chain was sequenced within a study of blood T cell repertoires in COVID-19 (dated by TCRdb to 2020 to 2021). Regarding the research as a whole: Samples from collaborators originated in the United States, Italy and Spain and spanned both the acute and convalescent phases of COVID-19. The material from the prospective study consisted of cDNA or gDNA derived from T cells, B-cell-depleted T cells, or PBMCs. Deeply sampled blood TCRbeta repertoires from subjects exposed to, actively infected with, or recovered from COVID-19 were included in the dataset. The repertoires were made available in a free public database intended to serve as a resource for research on the immune response to SARS-CoV-2. The samples were drawn from the first 160 participants of the ongoing ImmuneRACE study and from about 1,200 subjects provided by 6 global collaborators. A de-identified subject ID, COVID-19 status, age in years and sex were almost always included in the sample metadata. Where available, HLA class I and class II types were taken from metadata supplied by the sample provider and were not determined by assay-based typing. Here is what the overall study found, with its caveats: Clinical and demographic metadata were provided uncurated, with the amount varying by source and participant.

The immunoSEQ Assay, a bias-controlled multiplex PCR, was used to amplify TCRbeta CDR3 regions from genomic DNA. The authors' pipeline ran thus. The number of nucleated cells in each sample was estimated by amplification of reference gene primers within the assay. Sequence reads were collapsed and filtered to measure the absolute abundance of every unique TCRbeta CDR3 rearrangement. For each sample, productive Simpson clonality was calculated as the square root of Simpson's diversity index across productive rearrangements. Imported from immuneACCESS, the table was reduced by TCRdb to in-frame sequences with V and J called. These copies leave out some clones; in studies compared against another copy, an unresolved V gene accounts for under half, and the cause of the remainder is not known. V, J and clone size were drawn from that table, and D and trimming were deduced from the DNA. This sample gives about 37,000 clones in total; 89% of them show up just once. The top ten hold around 6.1% of the sample.

Notes on this clone: Its antigen remains unidentified. Qualities for individual bases were not recorded, and no much larger clone is one base off.

Each collaborating institution followed its own protocols to collect whole blood in K2EDTA tubes. For TCRbeta analysis, collaborators shipped samples as frozen whole blood, isolated PBMCs, or DNA extracted from either of those sample types. The receptor comes from a human donor in a cohort sampled during active COVID-19. The source material was peripheral blood.

The CDR3 in this case is CASSEERAKNIQYF. The nucleotides read TGTGCCAGCAGTGAAGAGAGGGCCAAAAACATTCAGTACTTC. In this chain, TRBV2 is recombined with TRBJ2-4, with the D gene not clear enough to name. The CDR3 has 14 amino acids, counting the end cysteine and phenylalanine. The only DNA kept is the CDR3, 42 bases in frame from the first base. Deletion took 1 base off V and 1 base off J, with a span of 5 bases between the germline ends. CDR1 and CDR2 are drawn from the germline V gene: SNHLY, FYNNEI.